The TCR beta chain described here comes from a study of cytomegalovirus exposure and HLA in healthy donors. Researchers ran the PCR with 60 Vbeta and 13 Jbeta primers. Produced via immunoSEQ multiplex PCR; TCRdb's table is partial and in-frame only. The sample contains approximately 180,000 clones, about four fifths of which appear only once. Trimming removed 5 bases at V and 1 base at J, with 8 bases between. The length of the CDR3 is 13 residues. Looked up from germline, CDR1 is GTSNPN and CDR2 is SVGIG (reference sequence). This chain connects TRBV30 to TRBJ2-2; no clear D gene. The sequencing input was PBMCs. This TCR came from a man in his thirties or forties in good health and CMV-seropositive. The CDR3 loop reads CAWSPGNTGELFF. In DNA, the CDR3 is TGTGCCTGGTCTCCGGGGAACACCGGGGAGCTGTTTTTT.